These 7 T cell receptor beta chains were sequenced from one sample in a study of blood T cell repertoires in COVID-19. The repertoire was sequenced with immunoSEQ multiplex PCR; TCRdb's copy has only in-frame clones and lacks some. The sample has tens of thousands of clones, 85% to 90% seen once. Material: peripheral blood. These TCRs come from a man aged 55 to 70 with acute or convalescent COVID-19.

This chain links TRBV5-1 with TRBJ2-2, with 8 nucleotides matching TRBD1. Trimming removed 4 bases from V and 2 bases from J; junction bases left unmatched: 4. This CDR3 has 15 amino acids. Germline-derived CDR1 and CDR2 are SGHRS and YFSETQ. In DNA form, the CDR3 reads TGCGCCAGCAGCCCTCAGGGGGCAAACACCGGGGAGCTGTTTTTT. This sequence encodes CASSPQGANTGELFF.

This sequence joins TRBV30 and TRBJ2-3, with D possibly TRBD2 on 6 matching bases. The germline CDR1 and CDR2 sequences are GTSNPN and SVGIG (reference sequence). The CDR3 extends over 15 amino acids. Trimming cost V 0 bases and J 1 base, with 11 bases left between them. The CDR3 DNA reads as TGTGCCTGGAGTGTACGGGGGAGTCGCACAGATACGCAGTATTTT. This translates into CAWSVRGSRTDTQYF.

This rearrangement joins TRBV11-2 to TRBJ2-1, with TRBD1 matching over 8 bases. The CDR3 has 15 residues. Germline CDR1 SGHAT, CDR2 FQNNGV. With V trimmed by 4 bases and J by 5 bases, 7 bases remained unmatched. CDR3 in DNA: TGTGCCAGCAGCTCGGGGCAGGGGGCGAACAATGAGCAGTTCTTC. Its translation: CASSSGQGANNEQFF.

The V gene is TRBV6-4, the J gene TRBJ2-3; 10 bases match TRBD2. Germline V gene lookup returns CDR1 MRHNA and CDR2 SNTAGT. Unmatched junction bases numbered 8, after V lost 0 bases and J lost 5 bases. The CDR3 consists of 17 residues. CDR3 in DNA: TGTGCCAGCAGTGACTCAGGGCTAGCGGGAGTCATAGATACGCAGTATTTT. Translating gives CASSDSGLAGVIDTQYF.

The genes are TRBV18 and TRBJ2-1; possible D gene TRBD1, 5 bases. This CDR3 has 16 residues. Trimming removed 2 bases at V and 0 bases at J, with 11 bases between. Germline V gene data show CDR1 as KGHSH and CDR2 as LQKENI. CDR3 DNA: TGTGCCAGCTCACCAATACAGGCTAGCTCCTACAATGAGCAGTTCTTC. As protein: CASSPIQASSYNEQFF.

V usage is TRBV30 and J usage is TRBJ2-2; 12 bases are shared with TRBD2. With 6 bases clipped from V and 3 bases from J, the junction kept 5 bases outside the gene matches. The germline CDR1 and CDR2 sequences are GTSNPN and SVGIG (reference sequence). This CDR3 spans 15 amino acids. CDR3 DNA sequence: TGTGCCTGCGCTAGCGGGAGGGCCGACACCGGGGAGCTGTTTTTT. Its translation: CACASGRADTGELFF. Combining the CDR3 with reference TRBV30 and TRBJ2-2 gives the whole variable domain SQTIHQWPATLVQPVGSPLSLECTVEGTSNPNLYWYRQAAGRGLQLLFYSVGIGQISSEVPQNLSASRPQDRQFILSSKKLLLSDSGFYLCACASGRADTGELFFGEGSRLTVL.

The chain is built from TRBV20-1 and TRBJ2-5; tentative D call: TRBD2 (5 bases). The germline V gene has CDR1 DFQATT and CDR2 SNEGSKA (reference sequence). The CDR3 sequence is 11 residues long. The CDR3 region has the DNA TGCAGCCCAGAGGGCCAAGAGACCCAGTACTTC. Its translation is CSPEGQETQYF.